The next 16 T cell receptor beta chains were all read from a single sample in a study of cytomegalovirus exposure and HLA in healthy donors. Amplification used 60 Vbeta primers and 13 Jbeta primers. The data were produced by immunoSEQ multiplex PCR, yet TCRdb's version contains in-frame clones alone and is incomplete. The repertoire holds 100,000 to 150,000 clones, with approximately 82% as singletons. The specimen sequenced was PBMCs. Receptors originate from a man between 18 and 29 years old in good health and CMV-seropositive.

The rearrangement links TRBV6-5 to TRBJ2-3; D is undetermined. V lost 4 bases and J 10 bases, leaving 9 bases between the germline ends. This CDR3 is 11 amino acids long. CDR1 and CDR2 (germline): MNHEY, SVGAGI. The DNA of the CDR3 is TGTGCCAGCAGTTCGGCCGGGTCGCAGTATTTT. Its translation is CASSSAGSQYF.

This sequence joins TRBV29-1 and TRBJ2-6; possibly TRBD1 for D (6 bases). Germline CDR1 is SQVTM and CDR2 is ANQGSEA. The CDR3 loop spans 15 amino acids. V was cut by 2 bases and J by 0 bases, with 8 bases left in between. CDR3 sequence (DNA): TGCAGCGTTGAAACAGGGCCCTCTGGGGCCAACGTCCTGACTTTC. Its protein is CSVETGPSGANVLTF.

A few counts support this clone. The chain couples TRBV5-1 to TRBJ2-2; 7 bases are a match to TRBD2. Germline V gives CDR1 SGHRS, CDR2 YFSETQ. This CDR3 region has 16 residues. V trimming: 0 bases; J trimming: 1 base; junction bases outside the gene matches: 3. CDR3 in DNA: TGCGCCAGCAGCTTGGGGACTAGGGAGAACACCGGGGAGCTGTTTTTT. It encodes CASSLGTRENTGELFF.

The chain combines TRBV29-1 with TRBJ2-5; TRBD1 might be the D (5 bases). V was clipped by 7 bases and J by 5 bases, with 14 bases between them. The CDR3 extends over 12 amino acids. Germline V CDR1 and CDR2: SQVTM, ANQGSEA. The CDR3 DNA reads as TGCAGCGCTGGGGCCAGTTCGGAGACCCAGTACTTC. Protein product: CSAGASSETQYF.

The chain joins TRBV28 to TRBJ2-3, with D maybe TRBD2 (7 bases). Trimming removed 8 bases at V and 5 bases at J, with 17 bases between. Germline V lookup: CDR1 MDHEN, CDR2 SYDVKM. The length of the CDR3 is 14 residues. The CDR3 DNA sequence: TGTGCCAGCGGGCTAACAGGGAGGGAAGATACGCAGTATTTT. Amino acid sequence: CASGLTGREDTQYF.

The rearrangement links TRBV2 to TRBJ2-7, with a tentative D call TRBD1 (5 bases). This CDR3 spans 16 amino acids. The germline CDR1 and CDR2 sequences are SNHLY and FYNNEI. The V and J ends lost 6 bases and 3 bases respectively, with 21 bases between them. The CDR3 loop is CASRALGVVTYYEQYF. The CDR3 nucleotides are TGTGCCAGCAGGGCTCTAGGGGTAGTAACCTACTACGAGCAGTACTTC. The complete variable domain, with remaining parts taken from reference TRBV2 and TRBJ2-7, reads EPEVTQTPSHQVTQMGQEVILRCVPISNHLYFYWYRQILGQKVEFLVSFYNNEISEKSEIFDDQFSVERPDGSNFTLKIRSTKLEDSAMYFCASRALGVVTYYEQYFGPGTRLTVT.

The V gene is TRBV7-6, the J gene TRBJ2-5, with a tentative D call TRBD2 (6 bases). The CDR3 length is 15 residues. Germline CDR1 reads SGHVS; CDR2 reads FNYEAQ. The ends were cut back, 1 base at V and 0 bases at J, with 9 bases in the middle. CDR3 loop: CASSLDRDYQETQYF. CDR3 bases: TGTGCCAGCAGCTTAGATCGGGACTACCAAGAGACCCAGTACTTC.

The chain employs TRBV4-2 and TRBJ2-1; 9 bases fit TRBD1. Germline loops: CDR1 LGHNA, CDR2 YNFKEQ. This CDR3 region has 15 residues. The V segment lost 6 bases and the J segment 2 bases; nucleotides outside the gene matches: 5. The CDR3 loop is CASRGQGLTYNEQFF. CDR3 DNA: TGTGCCAGCAGAGGACAGGGGCTAACCTACAATGAGCAGTTCTTC.

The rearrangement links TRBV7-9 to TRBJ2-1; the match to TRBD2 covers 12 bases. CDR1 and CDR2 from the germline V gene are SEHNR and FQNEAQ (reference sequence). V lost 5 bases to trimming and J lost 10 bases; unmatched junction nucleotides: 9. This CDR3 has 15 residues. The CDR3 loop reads CASSGLAGTLREQFF. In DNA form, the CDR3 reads TGTGCCAGCAGCGGACTAGCGGGGACCTTACGGGAGCAGTTCTTC.

This CDR3 reads CASSQDNHSPLHF. Here the CDR3 DNA reads TGTGCCAGCAGCCAAGATAATCATTCACCCCTCCACTTT. This chain connects TRBV4-2 to TRBJ1-6, with D hard to call. CDR1 and CDR2 from the germline V gene are LGHNA and YNFKEQ. The CDR3 covers 13 residues. V lost 0 bases and J lost 8, with 5 bases in between.

For the CDR3, the DNA is TGTGCCAGCAGCTTATGGACACTAATCGGAACAGATACGCAGTATTTT. Translating gives CASSLWTLIGTDTQYF. The chain combines TRBV5-4 with TRBJ2-3; maybe TRBD1 (5 bases). CDR3 length equals 16 residues. The V end lost 2 bases, the J end lost 3 bases, and 16 bases lay between the germline ends. The germline gives CDR1 SGHNT, CDR2 YYREEE (reference sequence).

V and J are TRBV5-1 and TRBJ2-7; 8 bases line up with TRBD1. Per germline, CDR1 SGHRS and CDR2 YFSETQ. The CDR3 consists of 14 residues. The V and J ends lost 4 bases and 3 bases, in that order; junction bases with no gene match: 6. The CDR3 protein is CASSTRDRLYEQYF. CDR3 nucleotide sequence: TGCGCCAGCAGCACTCGGGACAGGCTCTACGAGCAGTACTTC.

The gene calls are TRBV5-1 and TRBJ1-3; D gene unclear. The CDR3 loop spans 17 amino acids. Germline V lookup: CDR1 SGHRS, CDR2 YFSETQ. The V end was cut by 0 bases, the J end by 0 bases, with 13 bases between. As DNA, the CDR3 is TGCGCCAGCAGCTTGGCCGGGCAGGACTTCTCTGGAAACACCATATATTTT. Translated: CASSLAGQDFSGNTIYF.

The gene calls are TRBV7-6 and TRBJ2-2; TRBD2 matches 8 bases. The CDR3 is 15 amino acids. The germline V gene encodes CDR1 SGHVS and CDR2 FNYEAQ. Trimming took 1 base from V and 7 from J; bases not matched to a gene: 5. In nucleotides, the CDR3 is TGTGCCAGCAGCTTAGAAGTACGGGAGGGCGGGGAGCTGTTTTTT. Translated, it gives CASSLEVREGGELFF.

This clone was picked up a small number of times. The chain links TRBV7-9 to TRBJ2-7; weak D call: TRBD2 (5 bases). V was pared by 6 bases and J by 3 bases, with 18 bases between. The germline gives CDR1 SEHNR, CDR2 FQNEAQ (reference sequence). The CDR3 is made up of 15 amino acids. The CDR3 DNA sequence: TGTGCCAGCAGTTCCGGACTGGTTGGGCTCTACGAGCAGTACTTC. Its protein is CASSSGLVGLYEQYF.

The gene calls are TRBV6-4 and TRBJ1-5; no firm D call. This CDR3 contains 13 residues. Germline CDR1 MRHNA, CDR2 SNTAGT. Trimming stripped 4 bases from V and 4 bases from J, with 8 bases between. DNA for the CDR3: TGTGCCAGCAGTGGGGGAGAGAATCAGCCCCAGCATTTT. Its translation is CASSGGENQPQHF.